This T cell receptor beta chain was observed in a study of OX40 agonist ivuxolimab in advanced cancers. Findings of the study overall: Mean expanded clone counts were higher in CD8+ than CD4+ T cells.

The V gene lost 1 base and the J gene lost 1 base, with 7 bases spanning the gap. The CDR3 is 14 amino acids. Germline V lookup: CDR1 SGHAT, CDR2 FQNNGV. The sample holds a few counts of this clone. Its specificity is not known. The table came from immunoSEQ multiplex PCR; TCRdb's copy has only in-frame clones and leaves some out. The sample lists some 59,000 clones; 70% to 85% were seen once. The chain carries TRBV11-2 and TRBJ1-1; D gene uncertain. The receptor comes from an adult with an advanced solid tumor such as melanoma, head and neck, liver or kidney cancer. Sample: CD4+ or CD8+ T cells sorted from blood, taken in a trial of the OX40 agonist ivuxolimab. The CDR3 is CASSLGEANTEAFF. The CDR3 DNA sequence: TGTGCCAGCAGCTTAGGGGAGGCGAACACTGAAGCTTTCTTT.